This TCR beta chain came from a study of cytomegalovirus exposure and HLA in healthy donors. The PCR was carried out with 60 Vbeta primers and 13 Jbeta primers. Profiling relied on immunoSEQ multiplex PCR, and the TCRdb table lists in-frame clones only, not all of them. The table records around 70,000 clones, around 76% of them present only once. Trimming removed 0 bases from V and 0 bases from J; junction bases left unmatched: 7. CDR3 length equals 19 residues. Germline lookup yields CDR1 SGHNT and CDR2 YYREEE (reference sequence). The rearrangement links TRBV5-4 to TRBJ2-3; 13 bases fit TRBD2. The source is a male donor in good health and CMV-seropositive. The material sequenced was PBMCs. The CDR3 protein is CASSLVPPGLAGSTDTQYF. CDR3 nucleotide sequence: TGTGCCAGCAGCTTGGTTCCTCCGGGACTAGCGGGGAGCACAGATACGCAGTATTTT.